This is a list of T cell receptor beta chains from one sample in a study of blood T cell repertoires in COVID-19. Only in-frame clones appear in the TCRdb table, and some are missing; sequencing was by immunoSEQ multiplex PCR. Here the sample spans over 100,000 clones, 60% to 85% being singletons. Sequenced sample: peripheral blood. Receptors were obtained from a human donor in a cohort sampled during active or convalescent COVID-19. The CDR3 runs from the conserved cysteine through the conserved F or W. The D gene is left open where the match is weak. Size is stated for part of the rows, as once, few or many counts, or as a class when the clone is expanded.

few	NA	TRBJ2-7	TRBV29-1	TGCAGCGTTGCACAGGTTTTGCTCGACGAGCAGTACTTC	CSVAQVLLDEQYF
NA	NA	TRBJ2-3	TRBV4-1	TGCGCCAGCAGCCATCAACAGGGAGATACGCAGTATTTT	CASSHQQGDTQYF
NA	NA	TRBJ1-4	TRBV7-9	TGTGCCAGCAGCCCTTGGACAGCTGATAATGAAAAACTGTTTTTT	CASSPWTADNEKLFF
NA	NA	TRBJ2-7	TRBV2	TGTGCCAGCAGCGTTCTACGGATCGGGGACGAGCAGTACTTC	CASSVLRIGDEQYF
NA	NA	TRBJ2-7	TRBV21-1	TGTGCCAGCAGCCAAGTTAGCGTAAACGAGCAGTACTTC	CASSQVSVNEQYF
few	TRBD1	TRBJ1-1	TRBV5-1	TGCGCCAGCAGCTTGGACAGGGGGCTCCGGGGCACTGAAGCTTTCTTT	CASSLDRGLRGTEAFF
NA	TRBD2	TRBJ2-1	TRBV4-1	TGCGCCAGCAGCCAAGTTCTAGCGGGGGGGTACAATGAGCAGTTCTTC	CASSQVLAGGYNEQFF
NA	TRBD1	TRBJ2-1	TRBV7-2	TGTGCCAGCAGCTTAGTACCGGGACAGGGATTGAACGAGCAGTTCTTC	CASSLVPGQGLNEQFF
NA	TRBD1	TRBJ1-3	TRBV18	TGTGCCAGCTCACCACCGGCTTGGGACAGGGGGCTGCTTTCAGGAAACACCATATATTTT	CASSPPAWDRGLLSGNTIYF
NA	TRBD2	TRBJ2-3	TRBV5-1	TGCGCCAGCACCCCGACTAGCGGGGCGACAGATACGCAGTATTTT	CASTPTSGATDTQYF
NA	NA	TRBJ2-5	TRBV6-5	TGTGCCAGCGGTACTACAGGGAGTCGAGAGACCCAGTACTTC	CASGTTGSRETQYF
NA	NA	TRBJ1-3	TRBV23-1	TGCGCCAGCAGCCCGGGATTAGGGTTGGTTCCTGGAAACACCATATATTTT	CASSPGLGLVPGNTIYF
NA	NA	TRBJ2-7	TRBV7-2	TGTGCCAGCAGCGTAGACAGGAAACAGTCCTACGAGCAGTACTTC	CASSVDRKQSYEQYF
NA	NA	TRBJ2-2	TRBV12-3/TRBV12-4	TGTGCCAGCAACTTGAACACCGGGGAGCTGTTTTTT	CASNLNTGELFF
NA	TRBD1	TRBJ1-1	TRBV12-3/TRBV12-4	TGTGCCAGCAGTTTAGCCGACAGGGGGAGGTCTTTCTTT	CASSLADRGRSFF
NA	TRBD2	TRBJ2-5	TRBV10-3	TGTGCCATCTCGGGCGGGGGGACGTGGGAGACCCAGTACTTC	CAISGGGTWETQYF
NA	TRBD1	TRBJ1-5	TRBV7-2	TGTGCCAGCAGCTTAGCGCTCCGGACAGGACTCCAAATGGAGCCCCAGCATTTT	CASSLALRTGLQMEPQHF
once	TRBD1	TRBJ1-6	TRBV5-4	TGTGCCAGCAGCAAAGGACAGGGCCTCTATAATTCACCCCTCCACTTT	CASSKGQGLYNSPLHF
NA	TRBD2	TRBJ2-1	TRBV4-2	TGTGCCAGCAGCCAAGATTTAGCGGGAGACGGGAATGAGCAGTTCTTC	CASSQDLAGDGNEQFF
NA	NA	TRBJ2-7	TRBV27	TGTGCCAGCAGTTTCGGGGGATCCAAATACGAGCAGTACTTC	CASSFGGSKYEQYF
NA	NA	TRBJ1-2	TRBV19	TGTGCCAGTAGTCAATCCCCATATGGCTACACCTTC	CASSQSPYGYTF
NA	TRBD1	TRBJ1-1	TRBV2	TGTGCCAGCACCACTACAGGGGGCGGTTCAGCTTTCTTT	CASTTTGGGSAFF
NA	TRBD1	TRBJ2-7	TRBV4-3	TGCGCCAGCAGCCAAGACTCGAGGGGGCGCCTCTACGAGCAGTACTTC	CASSQDSRGRLYEQYF
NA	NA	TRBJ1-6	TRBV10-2	TGCGCCAGCAGTGAGTCGAGGGAGGGGAGCTCCTATAATTCACCCCTCCACTTT	CASSESREGSSYNSPLHF
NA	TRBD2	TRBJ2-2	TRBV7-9	TGTGCAGTGATGCCAAGCGGGAGTACCGGGGAGCTGTTTTTT	CAVMPSGSTGELFF
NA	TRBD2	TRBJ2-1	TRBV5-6	TGTGCCAGCAGACCGACTAGCGGGAGTTACAATGAGCAGTTCTTC	CASRPTSGSYNEQFF
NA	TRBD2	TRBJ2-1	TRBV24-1	TGTGCCACCAGCGATACTAGCGGCCGGAGAACTTACAATGAGCAGTTCTTC	CATSDTSGRRTYNEQFF
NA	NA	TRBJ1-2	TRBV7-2	TGTGCCAGCAGCCCGAGGACAGTAGCTAACTATGGCTACACCTTC	CASSPRTVANYGYTF
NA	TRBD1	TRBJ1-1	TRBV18	TGTGCCAGCTCACCCGAGAGCAGGGGGCGAGTCACTGAAGCTTTCTTT	CASSPESRGRVTEAFF
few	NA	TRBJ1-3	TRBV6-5	TGTGCCAGCAGACCGAGCTCTGGAAACACCATATATTTT	CASRPSSGNTIYF
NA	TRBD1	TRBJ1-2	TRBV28	TGTGCCAGCAGCCCTCACCGGGGACAGATAAATGGCTACACCTTC	CASSPHRGQINGYTF
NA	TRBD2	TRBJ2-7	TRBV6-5	TGTGCCAGCACCACACGGACTAGCGGGAAATACGAGCAGTACTTC	CASTTRTSGKYEQYF
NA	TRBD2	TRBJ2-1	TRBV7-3	TGTGCCAGCAGCTTTGCTAGCGGGAGGTTGGGTGAGCAGTTCTTC	CASSFASGRLGEQFF
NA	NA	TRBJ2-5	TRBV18	TGTGCCAGCTCTACGTTAGACAGTCGGGAGACCCAGTACTTC	CASSTLDSRETQYF
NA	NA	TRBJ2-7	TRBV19	TGTGCCAGTAGTAATGGCGGAACCTACGAGCAGTACTTC	CASSNGGTYEQYF
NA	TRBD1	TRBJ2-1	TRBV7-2	TGTGCCAGCAGCGTCGTCAGGACAGGGGTGGTAAGGGACAATGAGCAGTTCTTC	CASSVVRTGVVRDNEQFF
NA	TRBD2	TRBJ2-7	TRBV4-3	TGCGCCAGCAGCCCCGCCAAGGACGGCGGGAGCTCTTACGAGCAGTACTTC	CASSPAKDGGSSYEQYF
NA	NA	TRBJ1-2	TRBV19	TGTGCCAGTAGTATAGCAACAGGGATTTATGGCTACACCTTC	CASSIATGIYGYTF
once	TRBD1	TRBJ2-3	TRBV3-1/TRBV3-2	TGTGCCAGCAGCCAGCCGGGACAGGGGGCAAATACGCAGTATTTT	CASSQPGQGANTQYF
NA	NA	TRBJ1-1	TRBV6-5	TGTGCCAGCAGTTACAGGACAGTACTTATGAACACTGAAGCTTTCTTT	CASSYRTVLMNTEAFF
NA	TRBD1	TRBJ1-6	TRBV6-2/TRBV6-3	TGTGCCAGCAGTTACCGCCAAGGGGGCGCAGGGGATAATTCACCCCTCCACTTT	CASSYRQGGAGDNSPLHF
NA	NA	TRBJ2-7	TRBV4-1	TGCGCCAGCAGCCAAGATACGCGGGGCGCATCGGGAGAGCAGTACTTC	CASSQDTRGASGEQYF
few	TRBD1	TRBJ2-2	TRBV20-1	TGCAGTGCTAGTAACCCGGGACAGGGGGCGCGTGGCACCGGGGAGCTGTTTTTT	CSASNPGQGARGTGELFF
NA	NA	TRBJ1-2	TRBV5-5	TGTGCCAGCAGCTTAGAGTACTATGGCTACACCTTC	CASSLEYYGYTF
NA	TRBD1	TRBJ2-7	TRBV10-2	TGCGCCAGCAGTACGACAGGGGTTTCGGAGCAGTACTTC	CASSTTGVSEQYF
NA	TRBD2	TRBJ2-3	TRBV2	TGTGCCAGCAGTGGTCTCGGGGGGATAGATACGCAGTATTTT	CASSGLGGIDTQYF
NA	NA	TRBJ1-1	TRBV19	TGTGCCAGTAGGATGGGCAGCTTCCTGAACACTGAAGCTTTCTTT	CASRMGSFLNTEAFF
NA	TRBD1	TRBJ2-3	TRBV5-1	TGCGCCAGCAGCCCCGGGACAGGGGCCACAGATACGCAGTATTTT	CASSPGTGATDTQYF
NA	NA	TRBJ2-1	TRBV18	TGTGCCAGCTCACTCCTTATTAGGGGGACCTCCTACAATGAGCAGTTCTTC	CASSLLIRGTSYNEQFF
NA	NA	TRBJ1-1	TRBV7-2	TGTGCCAGCAGCTTAGATGCGGTTACTGAAGCTTTCTTT	CASSLDAVTEAFF
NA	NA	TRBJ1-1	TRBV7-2	TGTGCCAGCACCTATGGGGGCAGGGGAGCTTTCTTT	CASTYGGRGAFF